This T cell receptor beta chain was recorded in a study of vaccination effects on CD4 cells after COVID-19. Between the trimmed V and J ends, which lost 2 bases and 0 bases, there was a span of 13 bases. This CDR3 region has 16 residues. CDR1 is WNHNN, CDR2 SYGVQD, per germline (reference sequence). Note on this clone: The antigen is undetermined.

Produced via immunoSEQ multiplex PCR; TCRdb's table is partial and in-frame only. The table has about 58,000 clones, 60% to 85% seen once. The culture ran for approximately 11 days before CD4+ T cells were isolated. Each vaccine recipient was nucleocapsid antibody negative and had no prior SARS-CoV-2 infection. The clonotype was recovered from a human donor who received a COVID-19 vaccine. Source: CD4+ T cells from PBMCs cultured without peptide, taken before COVID-19 vaccination. V usage is TRBV10-1 and J usage is TRBJ2-5, with a possible D match to TRBD2 (5 bases). The CDR3 sequence is CASSEVGGGYQETQYF. The CDR3 nucleotides are TGCGCCAGCAGTGAGGTCGGCGGAGGTTACCAAGAGACCCAGTACTTC.